These T cell receptor beta chains were read from a single sample in a study of blood T cell repertoires in COVID-19. Measured with immunoSEQ multiplex PCR; TCRdb has only the in-frame clones, and not every one. The sample contains approximately 290,000 clones, 70% to 90% of which appear only once. Sequencing was carried out using PBMCs or T cells enriched from blood (not recorded which). The source is a young woman who had recovered from COVID-19. Each CDR3 is given with its conserved first and last residue. The D gene is left open where the match is weak. Not all rows give a size; the values are once, few, many and, for expanded clones, a class.

TRBV5-6	-	many	TRBJ1-4	CASSLRTGSNEKLFF	TGTGCCAGCAGCTTGCGAACAGGGTCTAATGAAAAACTGTTTTTT
TRBV19	-	-	TRBJ2-3	CASSALDSWSTDTQYF	TGTGCCAGTAGTGCCCTGGACAGTTGGAGCACAGATACGCAGTATTTT
TRBV9	-	-	TRBJ1-6	CASSITTQGGGNSPLHF	TGTGCCAGCAGCATCACTACCCAGGGAGGGGGAAATTCACCCCTCCACTTT
TRBV9	-	-	TRBJ2-3	CASSVRNEVLHRTDTQYF	TGTGCCAGCAGCGTAAGAAACGAGGTCCTCCATCGCACAGATACGCAGTATTTT
TRBV4-1	TRBD2	-	TRBJ2-1	CASSVLAGDYNEQFF	TGCGCCAGCAGCGTGTTAGCGGGAGACTACAATGAGCAGTTCTTC
TRBV5-1	-	-	TRBJ2-6	CASSPGISGANVLTF	TGCGCCAGCAGCCCAGGGATCTCTGGGGCCAACGTCCTGACTTTC
TRBV6-5	TRBD1	-	TRBJ1-4	CASSQTGTGGEKLFF	TGTGCCAGCAGTCAAACCGGGACAGGCGGCGAAAAACTGTTTTTT
TRBV29-1	-	-	TRBJ2-1	CSVGENEQFF	TGCAGCGTTGGGGAGAATGAGCAGTTCTTC
TRBV11-1	-	-	TRBJ2-1	CASSLAGSEQFF	TGTGCCAGCAGCTTAGCGGGGAGTGAGCAGTTCTTC
TRBV19	-	few	TRBJ1-5	CASSTIPPRARYNQPQHF	TGTGCCAGTAGTACAATACCCCCCAGGGCCCGTTACAATCAGCCCCAGCATTTT
TRBV5-5	-	-	TRBJ2-7	CASSFFQDEQYF	TGTGCCAGCAGCTTTTTTCAGGACGAGCAGTACTTC
TRBV28	-	-	TRBJ2-2	CASSAIGSGELFF	TGTGCCAGCAGTGCTATAGGGAGCGGGGAGCTGTTTTTT
TRBV10-2	-	-	TRBJ1-1	CASSEIAGSEAFF	TGCGCCAGCAGTGAGATAGCAGGGTCTGAAGCTTTCTTT
TRBV25-1	TRBD1	-	TRBJ1-1	CASSAGTGAFVTEAFF	TGTGCCAGCAGTGCGGGGACAGGGGCGTTTGTCACTGAAGCTTTCTTT
TRBV28	-	once	TRBJ1-3	CASSPIPGTLSGNTIYF	TGTGCCAGCAGTCCCATTCCCGGGACTCTTTCTGGAAACACCATATATTTT
TRBV5-1	TRBD1	few	TRBJ1-1	CASSLARQGAVNTEAFF	TGCGCCAGCAGCTTGGCCCGGCAGGGGGCGGTGAACACTGAAGCTTTCTTT
TRBV7-9	-	-	TRBJ2-3	CASSLVAGADTQYF	TGTGCCAGCAGCTTAGTCGCCGGGGCAGATACGCAGTATTTT
TRBV30	-	many	TRBJ1-5	CAWSRQGNQPQHF	TGTGCCTGGAGTCGGCAGGGCAATCAGCCCCAGCATTTT
TRBV19	TRBD1	once	TRBJ1-1	CASRGTGGPNTEAFF	TGTGCCAGTAGGGGGACAGGGGGGCCGAACACTGAAGCTTTCTTT
TRBV5-1	TRBD1	-	TRBJ1-1	CASSTSGQLNTEAFF	TGCGCCAGCAGCACGTCGGGACAGTTGAACACTGAAGCTTTCTTT
TRBV3-1/TRBV3-2	-	-	TRBJ2-4	CASSPHTAKNIQYF	TGTGCCAGCAGTCCCCACACAGCCAAAAACATTCAGTACTTC
TRBV5-5	-	-	TRBJ1-6	CASSSLASYNSPLHF	TGTGCCAGCAGCAGCTTAGCCTCCTATAATTCACCCCTCCACTTT
TRBV6-5	TRBD1	-	TRBJ1-4	CASSWDRPSTNEKLFF	TGTGCCAGCAGTTGGGACAGGCCCTCAACTAATGAAAAACTGTTTTTT
TRBV7-9	-	-	TRBJ1-3	CASSPSSWGHPGNTIYF	TGTGCCAGCAGCCCATCCTCATGGGGACATCCTGGAAACACCATATATTTT
TRBV13	-	-	TRBJ1-3	CASSLGQLSGNTIYF	TGTGCCAGCAGCCTGGGGCAGTTAAGTGGAAACACCATATATTTT
TRBV27	TRBD1	-	TRBJ1-5	CASSLIRTGDQPQHF	TGTGCCAGCAGTTTAATCCGGACAGGGGATCAGCCCCAGCATTTT
TRBV24-1	TRBD1	-	TRBJ2-5	CATTGTGAETQYF	TGTGCCACCACCGGGACAGGGGCAGAGACCCAGTACTTC
TRBV7-9	-	-	TRBJ1-2	CASSLAGHDRQPEGYTF	TGTGCCAGCAGCTTAGCAGGGCACGACAGGCAGCCTGAGGGCTACACCTTC